The 31 T cell receptor beta chains presented below share a single source sample, sequenced in a study of cytomegalovirus exposure and HLA in healthy donors. The study ran its PCR with 60 Vbeta and 13 Jbeta primers. Profiling relied on immunoSEQ multiplex PCR, and the TCRdb table lists in-frame clones only, not all of them. The data contain about 100,000 clones, 85% of them singletons. Input material: PBMCs. The receptors were gathered from a man aged 30 to 39 in good health and CMV-seronegative.

The rearrangement uses TRBV13 and TRBJ1-3; D unresolved. Looked up from germline, CDR1 is PRHDT and CDR2 is FYEKMQ (reference sequence). This CDR3 contains 14 residues. V lost 4 bases to trimming and J lost 4 bases, with 11 bases between them. CDR3 nucleotides: TGTGCCAGCAGCTCCCAGCGGATCGGAAACACCATATATTTT. This sequence encodes CASSSQRIGNTIYF.

The chain combines TRBV9 with TRBJ2-3; D remains unclear. The CDR3 runs to 16 residues. The V end was cut by 0 bases, the J end by 6 bases, with 17 bases between. Germline V lookup: CDR1 SGDLS, CDR2 YYNGEE. In DNA, the CDR3 is TGTGCCAGCAGCGTAGGGTCAGGCCTCACGGTCGATACGCAGTATTTT. Translating it yields CASSVGSGLTVDTQYF.

This clone was seen a single time. Its ends do not fully match the called genes, so a read error is possible. This specimen includes other DNA sequences encoding the same CDR3. V usage is TRBV6-5 and J usage is TRBJ1-4, with 7 positions matching TRBD1. This CDR3 spans 15 amino acids. Germline V gene sequence: CDR1 MNHEY, CDR2 SVGAGI. CDR3 coding DNA: TGTGCCAGCAGTTATTCCGGGACAGCAAATGAAAAGCTGTTTTTT. It codes for CASSYSGTANEKLFF.

This CDR3 reads CASSAGIGNTIYF. The CDR3 region has the DNA TGTGCCAGCAGCGCAGGGATTGGAAACACCATATATTTT. V and J are TRBV11-1 and TRBJ1-3; D is possibly TRBD1 (5 bases). This CDR3 has 13 amino acids. Germline loops: CDR1 SGHAT, CDR2 FQDESV (reference sequence). V was cut by 5 bases and J by 3 bases, with 8 bases left in between.

V gene TRBV30 combines with J gene TRBJ2-4; D is perhaps TRBD2 (5 bases). V was pared by 2 bases and J by 7 bases, with 18 bases between. The germline CDR1 and CDR2 sequences are GTSNPN and SVGIG (reference sequence). The CDR3 is made up of 15 amino acids. The chain's CDR3 is CAWSFRTIRGNIQYF. CDR3 coding DNA: TGTGCCTGGAGTTTTCGGACGATCCGGGGTAACATTCAGTACTTC. The full variable domain, in which reference TRBV30 and TRBJ2-4 provide the parts outside the CDR3, is SQTIHQWPATLVQPVGSPLSLECTVEGTSNPNLYWYRQAAGRGLQLLFYSVGIGQISSEVPQNLSASRPQDRQFILSSKKLLLSDSGFYLCAWSFRTIRGNIQYFGAGTRLSVL.

This clone was seen a few times. At one end the junction does not follow the germline gene, possibly because of a read error. Written as DNA, the CDR3 is TGTGCCAGCAGCAGACAGGACTCAAAGTTACAAGGGACCCAGTACTTC. Its protein is CASSRQDSKLQGTQYF. The chain carries TRBV7-6 and TRBJ2-5; D possibly corresponds to TRBD1 (6 bases). This CDR3 is 16 amino acids long. CDR1 is SGHVS and CDR2 is FNYEAQ in the germline V gene. Filled out from reference TRBV7-6 and TRBJ2-5, the complete variable domain reads GAGVSQSPRYKVTKRGQDVALRCDPISGHVSLYWYRQALGQGPEFLTYFNYEAQQDKSGLPNDRFSAERPEGSISTLTIQRTEQRDSAMYRCASSRQDSKLQGTQYFGPGTRLLVL.

This chain joins TRBV28 and TRBJ2-3; D is uncertain. The V end lost 2 bases, the J end lost 1 base, and 13 bases lay between the germline ends. Germline values: CDR1 MDHEN, CDR2 SYDVKM. This CDR3 is 16 amino acids long. The CDR3 DNA is TGTGCCAGCAGTTTAATGCTAGAATGGGGCACAGATACGCAGTATTTT. Protein product: CASSLMLEWGTDTQYF.

The gene calls are TRBV29-1 and TRBJ2-5; weak D call: TRBD1 (5 bases). With 2 bases removed from V and 6 bases from J, the gap between germline ends came to 13 bases. This CDR3 has 13 amino acids. Germline CDR1 is SQVTM and CDR2 is ANQGSEA. The CDR3 nucleotides are TGCAGCGTTGAACCCTTACAGGTACAGACCCAGTACTTC. This translates into CSVEPLQVQTQYF.

The chain employs TRBV2 and TRBJ2-7, with D tentatively TRBD2 (6 bases). Trimming took off 0 bases at V and 6 bases at J, with 9 bases between the two ends. Germline CDR1 is SNHLY and CDR2 is FYNNEI. The CDR3 contains 13 residues. DNA of the CDR3: TGTGCCAGCAGTGAAGCGCGGGACGGCGAGCAGTACTTC. Its translation: CASSEARDGEQYF.

J is TRBJ2-7 and V is TRBV5-1; 9 bases are a match to TRBD1. The V and J ends lost 4 bases and 5 bases, in that order; junction bases with no gene match: 7. Germline values: CDR1 SGHRS, CDR2 YFSETQ. The CDR3 has 14 amino acids. CDR3 residues: CASSPGQGIDEQYF. Written as DNA, the CDR3 is TGCGCCAGCAGCCCTGGACAGGGGATCGACGAGCAGTACTTC.

The chain couples TRBV25-1 to TRBJ2-3, with 12 positions matching TRBD2. The germline gives CDR1 MGHDK, CDR2 SYGVNS. Trimming took 0 bases from V and 5 from J; bases not matched to a gene: 3. CDR3 length: 16 amino acids. The CDR3 protein is CASSEYSSGRVDTQYF. CDR3 bases: TGTGCCAGCAGTGAATACTCTAGCGGGAGGGTAGATACGCAGTATTTT.

This clone occurred a few times. The chain couples TRBV11-3 to TRBJ2-3; the match to TRBD2 covers 12 bases. With V trimmed by 0 bases and J by 2 bases, 6 bases remained unmatched. CDR1 is SGHNT and CDR2 is YENEEA in the germline V gene. The CDR3 is 18 residues long. The CDR3 spells CASSLEETSGGHTDTQYF. For the CDR3, the DNA is TGTGCCAGCAGCTTAGAGGAGACTAGCGGGGGCCACACAGATACGCAGTATTTT.

The rearrangement links TRBV6-4 to TRBJ2-5; D may be TRBD1 (5 bases). Germline assignment: CDR1 MRHNA and CDR2 SNTAGT. V shed 11 bases and J shed 5 bases, with 24 bases lying between them. This CDR3 contains 15 residues. The CDR3 nucleotides are TGTGCCTCCACCGCCGGACACCCAGAAGGGGAGACCCAGTACTTC. This sequence encodes CASTAGHPEGETQYF.

The genes are TRBV7-9 and TRBJ1-2, with 7 bases that match TRBD1. The V and J ends lost 3 bases and 0 bases, in that order; junction bases with no gene match: 1. Looked up from germline, CDR1 is SEHNR and CDR2 is FQNEAQ (reference sequence). The CDR3 spans 14 residues. The CDR3: CASSLGTANYGYTF. The CDR3 DNA follows: TGTGCCAGCAGCTTGGGGACAGCTAACTATGGCTACACCTTC.

The chain employs TRBV30 and TRBJ1-1, with 7 bases aligning to TRBD1. Germline V gene data show CDR1 as GTSNPN and CDR2 as SVGIG (reference sequence). This CDR3 contains 14 residues. V lost 0 bases and J lost 6; bases outside the gene matches: 7. The CDR3 DNA reads as TGTGCCTGGAGTGTACCTAGCAGGGGGGCTGAAGCTTTCTTT. It translates to CAWSVPSRGAEAFF.

V is TRBV11-2 and J is TRBJ2-7; tentatively, D is TRBD2 (6 bases). V was shortened by 2 bases and J by 2 bases, with 10 bases between the two germline ends. The CDR3 runs to 14 residues. Germline V gene data show CDR1 as SGHAT and CDR2 as FQNNGV. CDR3 in amino acids: CASSLRGGPYEQYF. The DNA of the CDR3 is TGTGCCAGCAGCTTAAGGGGAGGCCCCTACGAGCAGTACTTC.

This sequence joins TRBV28 and TRBJ2-3, with D perhaps matching TRBD1 (5 bases). V gave up 2 bases and J gave up 6 bases, with 12 bases separating them. The germline V gene has CDR1 MDHEN and CDR2 SYDVKM. This CDR3 comprises 14 residues. The CDR3 is CASSLMGHRDTQYF. The CDR3 DNA is TGTGCCAGCAGTTTAATGGGCCACAGGGATACGCAGTATTTT.

The chain recombines TRBV5-1 with TRBJ1-5, with D unresolved. Germline V CDR1 and CDR2: SGHRS, YFSETQ. This CDR3 has 15 residues. V lost 0 bases and J lost 7, with 14 bases in between. The CDR3 DNA sequence: TGCGCCAGCAGCTTGGCCGAGGGAGGCGGACAGCCCCAGCATTTT. This translates into CASSLAEGGGQPQHF.

CDR3 in amino acids: CASSSGGGSSYEQYF. CDR3 nucleotides: TGTGCCAGCAGCTCCGGCGGGGGAAGCTCCTACGAGCAGTACTTC. This rearrangement joins TRBV5-4 to TRBJ2-7; TRBD2 matches 7 bases. Trimming removed 3 bases from V and 0 bases from J; junction bases left unmatched: 6. Germline CDR1 reads SGHNT; CDR2 reads YYREEE (reference sequence). CDR3 size: 15 residues.

This rearrangement joins TRBV7-8 to TRBJ1-1; D perhaps matches TRBD1 (5 bases). CDR3 length: 17 residues. V was shortened by 5 bases and J by 11 bases, with 30 bases between the two germline ends. From germline, CDR1 is SGHVS and CDR2 FQNEAQ. For the CDR3, the DNA is TGTGCCAGCAGCCTTAACCGACAGAGTCCGGCTAGGGATGGGGCTTTCTTT. This encodes CASSLNRQSPARDGAFF.

V and J are TRBV9 and TRBJ2-5, with 9 positions matching TRBD1. Germline V gene sequence: CDR1 SGDLS, CDR2 YYNGEE. V was pared by 3 bases and J by 5 bases, with 5 bases of the junction left unmatched. CDR3 size: 14 residues. The CDR3 DNA follows: TGTGCCAGCAGCGCGGACAGGGGAAGGGAGACCCAGTACTTC. Translated: CASSADRGRETQYF.

This sequence joins TRBV7-2 and TRBJ2-6; the match to TRBD1 covers 9 bases. The CDR3 length is 16 residues. Germline lookup yields CDR1 SGHTA and CDR2 FQGNSA. With V trimmed by 7 bases and J by 2 bases, 6 bases remained unmatched. The CDR3 reads CASTRDRVAGANVLTF. CDR3 coding DNA: TGTGCCAGCACCCGGGACAGGGTAGCTGGGGCCAACGTCCTGACTTTC.

CDR3 sequence: CASSSGGEQYF. The CDR3 coding sequence is TGTGCCAGCAGTTCCGGGGGTGAGCAGTACTTC. This rearrangement joins TRBV6-5 to TRBJ2-7; TRBD2 might be the D (6 bases). There are 11 residues in the CDR3. The V gene's germline CDR1 is MNHEY and CDR2 SVGAGI. V was pared by 4 bases and J by 7 bases, with 8 bases between.

This chain uses TRBV4-1 with TRBJ2-7, with D perhaps matching TRBD1 (5 bases). Trimming took 1 base from V and 2 from J, leaving 9 bases between them. Germline-derived CDR1 and CDR2 are MGHRA and YSYEKL. The CDR3 has 14 residues. CDR3 protein: CASSQGGQAYEQYF. CDR3 in DNA: TGCGCCAGCAGCCAAGGGGGCCAAGCCTACGAGCAGTACTTC.

This chain links TRBV11-3 with TRBJ2-6; 10 bases fit TRBD1. The CDR3 consists of 17 residues. The junction had 6 bases not matched to a gene; V was cut back by 5 bases and J by 2 bases. Germline CDR1 and CDR2: SGHNT and YENEEA. The DNA for the CDR3 is TGTGCCAGCAGCAGCGGGACAGGGGCCCCTGGGGCCAACGTCCTGACTTTC. It encodes CASSSGTGAPGANVLTF.

The chain uses TRBV4-1 and TRBJ1-1, with no clear D. CDR1 is MGHRA and CDR2 is YSYEKL in the germline V gene. The CDR3 runs 15 residues. Trimming took off 1 base at V and 3 bases at J, with 12 bases between the two ends. The CDR3 coding sequence is TGCGCCAGCAGCCAAGGGGCGGCGGGGTACACTGAAGCTTTCTTT. This translates into CASSQGAAGYTEAFF.

The CDR3 region is CASSHQGSTDTQYF. As DNA, the CDR3 is TGCGCCAGCAGCCACCAGGGAAGCACAGATACGCAGTATTTT. The rearrangement uses TRBV4-3 and TRBJ2-3; the D gene is possibly TRBD1 (5 bases). This CDR3 has 14 amino acids. Trimming pared 3 bases from V and 0 bases from J, leaving 7 bases between. Germline CDR1 and CDR2: LGHNA and YSLEER.

The chain carries TRBV7-2 and TRBJ2-2, with 10 bases matching TRBD2. Germline lookup yields CDR1 SGHTA and CDR2 FQGNSA. The length of the CDR3 is 16 residues. With V trimmed by 2 bases and J by 6 bases, 6 bases remained unmatched. CDR3 DNA sequence: TGTGCCAGCAGCTTAAAAGCGGGGGGGCTGGCCGGGGAGCTGTTTTTT. This codes for CASSLKAGGLAGELFF.

J is TRBJ1-5 and V is TRBV28, with D unclear. The CDR3 has 14 residues. The V end lost 3 bases, the J end lost 2 bases, and 8 bases lay between the germline ends. CDR1 and CDR2 from the germline V gene are MDHEN and SYDVKM. CDR3 sequence (DNA): TGTGCCAGCAGTTTCCCCGGGGGCAATCAGCCCCAGCATTTT. Amino acid sequence: CASSFPGGNQPQHF.

The chain couples TRBV27 to TRBJ2-7, with a weak D call TRBD1 (6 bases). This CDR3 spans 16 amino acids. V dropped 5 bases and J dropped 2 bases, with 19 bases sitting between them. Germline CDR1 MNHEY, CDR2 SMNVEV (reference sequence). This chain's CDR3 is CASSPSWGRLAYEQYF. CDR3 bases: TGTGCCAGCAGTCCTTCTTGGGGGCGCCTCGCCTACGAGCAGTACTTC.

V gene TRBV5-1 combines with J gene TRBJ2-6; TRBD2 matches at 7 bases. The trim removed 4 bases at V and 1 base at J, leaving 2 bases unmatched. Germline V gene lookup returns CDR1 SGHRS and CDR2 YFSETQ. The CDR3 is 15 amino acids. CDR3 loop: CASSLGGSGANVLTF. In nucleotides, the CDR3 is TGCGCCAGCAGCCTCGGGGGGTCTGGGGCCAACGTCCTGACTTTC.